The rows below give T cell receptor beta chains drawn from one sample of a study of early stage breast cancer tumors. This table comes from immunoSEQ multiplex PCR, and its TCRdb copy is limited to in-frame clones, with some not included. The table records 25,000 to 35,000 clones, roughly three fifths of them present only once. The sample taken for sequencing was breast tumor tissue. Source of these receptors: a person in their fifties with breast cancer. Both conserved end residues are trimmed from each CDR3.

V gene	J gene	CDR3 protein
TRBV25-1	TRBJ1-5	ASIGTGPPSSNQPQH
TRBV7-8	TRBJ1-5	ASSPGQGNQPQH
TRBV2	TRBJ2-5	ASSDAGSYHQETQY
TRBV4-1	TRBJ1-1	ASSQNQGFEAF
TRBV7-9	TRBJ2-7	ASSLGWAGTYEQY
TRBV13	TRBJ1-1	ASRPLKGNTEAF
TRBV7-9	TRBJ1-4	ASSSQGTNEKLF
TRBV5-1	TRBJ2-1	ASSLDGSSYNEQF
TRBV7-2	TRBJ2-3	ASSPRTGIGTDTQY
TRBV6-5	TRBJ2-1	ASGEGAGSYNEQF
TRBV19	TRBJ1-2	ASSPRPPYGYT
TRBV19	TRBJ2-3	ASSRQGTDTQY
TRBV6-5	TRBJ2-3	ASSSMRGGITDTQY
TRBV10-3	TRBJ2-1	AIAGLAGDEQF
TRBV5-1	TRBJ2-5	ASSLALAGGPQETQY
TRBV7-2	TRBJ2-7	ASSLQGGSSYEQY
TRBV7-2	TRBJ2-7	ASTPGGTVSYEQY
TRBV11-1	TRBJ2-7	ASSFFGISGGAYEQY
TRBV19	TRBJ1-1	ASSIGLTEAF
TRBV5-1	TRBJ2-5	ASSLGRGSQRETQY
TRBV30	TRBJ1-4	AWSGGLTGWEKLF
TRBV5-1	TRBJ2-5	ASSLAQETQY
TRBV5-5	TRBJ1-1	ASSYSGGDTNTEAF
TRBV6-1	TRBJ2-3	ASIGLAGGTDTQY
TRBV14	TRBJ1-2	ASSQLQGGLGYT
TRBV27	TRBJ2-3	ASSFVRASVTDTQY
TRBV19	TRBJ2-1	ASSRGAGARVNEQF
TRBV10-3	TRBJ2-3	ASSYTPGTDTQY
TRBV7-9	TRBJ1-1	ASSGQDYSGTEAF
TRBV11-3	TRBJ2-7	ASSLGHPGEQY
TRBV5-1	TRBJ2-2	ASSPRTDNTGELF
TRBV5-1	TRBJ1-1	ASSLRDRVRYTEAF
TRBV20-1	TRBJ2-7	SAGRTGEQY
TRBV13	TRBJ2-7	ASRPNRGEGTYEQY
TRBV11-3	TRBJ2-3	ASSLGAGGIDTQY
TRBV7-9	TRBJ2-3	ASSPSGRTDTQY
TRBV29-1	TRBJ1-1	SAGGQTNTEAF
TRBV6-6	TRBJ2-7	ASSLGTYEQY
TRBV7-2	TRBJ2-1	ASSLTGKSYNEQF
TRBV14	TRBJ2-7	ASSQDWGRRYEQY
TRBV5-6	TRBJ1-3	ASSLLGGSSGNTIY
TRBV7-9	TRBJ1-5	ASSLEKSNQPQH
TRBV11-3	TRBJ2-1	ASSLGAGLNYNEQF
TRBV19	TRBJ1-1	ASSIAQGAYTEAF
TRBV5-6	TRBJ1-5	ASSLGIGDQPQH
TRBV5-1	TRBJ2-7	ASSLAQATYEQY
TRBV7-2	TRBJ2-7	ASSLALVSSYEQY
TRBV6-1	TRBJ2-7	ASTLGSYEQY
TRBV27	TRBJ1-4	ASSLADRLEKLF